The source of this T cell receptor beta chain is a study of CD8+ T cells in alopecia areata. The germline V gene encodes CDR1 GTSNPN and CDR2 SVGIG (reference sequence). This CDR3 has 12 amino acids. V was shortened by 0 bases and J by 0 bases, with 3 bases between the two germline ends. Stated treatment: oral pan-JAK inhibitor, 5-10 mg twice daily. cDNA prepared by RNA extraction and subsequent reverse transcription served as the template for sequencing. Repertoires were generated with immunoSEQ multiplex PCR, while TCRdb's copy carries only in-frame clones and drops some. The sample records 110,000 or so clones, approximately 55% being singletons.

The genes are TRBV30 and TRBJ2-7; the D is unclear. The sequenced sample was CD4+ T cells sorted from blood, obtained at week 24, from a patient treated with tofacitinib. This TCR was recovered from a human donor with alopecia areata. CDR3 amino acids: CAWSVTSYEQYF. CDR3 DNA: TGTGCCTGGAGTGTAACCTCCTACGAGCAGTACTTC.